This TCR beta chain originates from a study of tumor-infiltrating lymphocytes in primary liver carcinoma. Findings of the study overall: Blood fell significantly below tumors in its top-250-clone fraction (p = 0.039). Pairs comparing tumor with adjacent tissue or blood overlapped less than pairs drawn from tumor regions.

From 400 to 500 ng total RNA, TCR beta cDNA was generated with a primer in the constant region. For TCR beta, libraries were produced by three nested multiplex PCR rounds using slightly modified ARM-PCR. The first two PCR rounds used TRBV1-TRBV30 forward primers with a C-beta reverse primer, around 10 cycles each. TCRdb re-called the multiplex PCR reads through MiXCR, storing one row per CDR3 protein. This table has more than 100,000 distinct CDR3 sequences, approximately 71% appearing once. The CDR3 has 20 residues. V shed 8 bases and J shed 0 bases, with 32 bases lying between them. The germline V gene has CDR1 MRHNA and CDR2 SNTAGT. The source material, roughly 20-31 mg of unsorted bulk tissue, was used to co-extract RNA and DNA. Every patient had chronic HBV infection and was treatment-naive. This clonotype was seen a few times. What it binds is unknown.

The clonotype originates from a woman between 55 and 75 years old with primary liver carcinoma and hepatitis B virus infection. This chain links TRBV6-4 with TRBJ2-7; TRBD1 or TRBD2 may be the D gene (6 bases each). The sample taken for sequencing was tumor-adjacent normal liver tissue. CDR3 nucleotides: TGTGCCAGCCCCGAGGGGCAGGGGACCTTCAGGACTAACCTCTCCTACGAGCAGTACTTC. Amino acid sequence: CASPEGQGTFRTNLSYEQYF.